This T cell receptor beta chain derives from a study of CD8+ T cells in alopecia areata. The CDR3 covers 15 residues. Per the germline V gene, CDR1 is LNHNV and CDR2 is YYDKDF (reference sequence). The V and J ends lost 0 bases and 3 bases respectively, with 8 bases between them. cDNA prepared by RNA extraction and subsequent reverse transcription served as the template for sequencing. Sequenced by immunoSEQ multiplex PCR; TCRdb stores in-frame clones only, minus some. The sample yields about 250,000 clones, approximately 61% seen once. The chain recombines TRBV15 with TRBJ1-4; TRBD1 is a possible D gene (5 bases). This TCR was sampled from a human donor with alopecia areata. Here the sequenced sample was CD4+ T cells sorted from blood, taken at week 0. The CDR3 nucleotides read TGTGCCACCAGCAGAGATAAGGGACCTAATGAAAAACTGTTTTTT. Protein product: CATSRDKGPNEKLFF.